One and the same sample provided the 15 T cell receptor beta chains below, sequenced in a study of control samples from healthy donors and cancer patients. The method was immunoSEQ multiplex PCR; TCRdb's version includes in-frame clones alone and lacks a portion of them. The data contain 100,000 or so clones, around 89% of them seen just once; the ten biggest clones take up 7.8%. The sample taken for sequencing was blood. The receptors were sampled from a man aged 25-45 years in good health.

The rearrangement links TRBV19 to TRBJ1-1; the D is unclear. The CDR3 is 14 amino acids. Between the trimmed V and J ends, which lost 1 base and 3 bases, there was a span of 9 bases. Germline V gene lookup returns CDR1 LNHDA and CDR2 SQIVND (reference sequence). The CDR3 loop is CASSIGWRDTEAFF. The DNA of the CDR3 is TGTGCCAGTAGTATAGGTTGGAGGGACACTGAAGCTTTCTTT.

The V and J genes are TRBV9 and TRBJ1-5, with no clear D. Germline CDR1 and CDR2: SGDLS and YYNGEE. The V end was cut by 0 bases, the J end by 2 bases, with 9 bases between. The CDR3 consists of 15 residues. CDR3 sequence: CASSVEGQGNQPQHF. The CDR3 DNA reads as TGTGCCAGCAGCGTAGAAGGGCAGGGCAATCAGCCCCAGCATTTT.

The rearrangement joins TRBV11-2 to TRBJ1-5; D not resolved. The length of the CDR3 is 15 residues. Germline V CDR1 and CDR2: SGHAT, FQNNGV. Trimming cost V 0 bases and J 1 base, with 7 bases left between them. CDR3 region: CASSLEGTSNQPQHF. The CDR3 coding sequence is TGTGCCAGCAGCTTAGAGGGCACCAGCAATCAGCCCCAGCATTTT.

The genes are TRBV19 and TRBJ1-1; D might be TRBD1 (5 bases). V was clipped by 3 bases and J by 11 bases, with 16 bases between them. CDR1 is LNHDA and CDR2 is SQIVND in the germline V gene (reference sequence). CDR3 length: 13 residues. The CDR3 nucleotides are TGTGCCAGTAGTATCGGGGAGACAGCGTGGGCTTTCTTT. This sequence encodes CASSIGETAWAFF.

This chain's CDR3 is CAWRADRTGYGYTF. In DNA form, the CDR3 reads TGTGCCTGGAGGGCTGACAGGACGGGCTATGGCTACACCTTC. V usage is TRBV30 and J usage is TRBJ1-2, with a possible D match to TRBD1 (6 bases). Looked up from germline, CDR1 is GTSNPN and CDR2 is SVGIG (reference sequence). The CDR3 contains 14 residues. V lost 3 bases, J lost 4 bases, and 15 bases lay in between.

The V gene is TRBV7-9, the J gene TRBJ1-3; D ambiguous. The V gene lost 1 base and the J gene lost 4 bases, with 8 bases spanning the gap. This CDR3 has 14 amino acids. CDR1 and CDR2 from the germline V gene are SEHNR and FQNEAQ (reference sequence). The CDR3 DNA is TGTGCCAGCAGCTTAGAGTGGATCGGAAACACCATATATTTT. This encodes CASSLEWIGNTIYF.

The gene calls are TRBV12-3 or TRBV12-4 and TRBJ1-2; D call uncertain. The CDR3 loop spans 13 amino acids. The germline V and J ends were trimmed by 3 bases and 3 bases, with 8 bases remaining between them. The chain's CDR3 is CASSFTGDYGYTF. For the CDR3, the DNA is TGTGCCAGCAGTTTCACCGGGGACTATGGCTACACCTTC.

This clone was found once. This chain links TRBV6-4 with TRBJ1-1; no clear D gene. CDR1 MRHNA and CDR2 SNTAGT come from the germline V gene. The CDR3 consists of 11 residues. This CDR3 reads CATKHGVSAFF. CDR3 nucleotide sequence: TGTGCAACTAAACATGGCGTCTCAGCTTTCTTT.

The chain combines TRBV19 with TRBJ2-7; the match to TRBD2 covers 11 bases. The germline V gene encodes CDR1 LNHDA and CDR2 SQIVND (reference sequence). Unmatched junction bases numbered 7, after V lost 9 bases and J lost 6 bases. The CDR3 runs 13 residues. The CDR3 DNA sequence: TGTGCCAGACACGGGACTAGCGGTCTCGAGCAGTACTTC. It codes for CARHGTSGLEQYF.

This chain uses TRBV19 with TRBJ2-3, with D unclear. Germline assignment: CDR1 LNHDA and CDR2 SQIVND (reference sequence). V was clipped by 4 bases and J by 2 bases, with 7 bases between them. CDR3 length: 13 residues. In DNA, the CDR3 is TGTGCCAGTAGTACCCTATCCACAGATACGCAGTATTTT. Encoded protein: CASSTLSTDTQYF.

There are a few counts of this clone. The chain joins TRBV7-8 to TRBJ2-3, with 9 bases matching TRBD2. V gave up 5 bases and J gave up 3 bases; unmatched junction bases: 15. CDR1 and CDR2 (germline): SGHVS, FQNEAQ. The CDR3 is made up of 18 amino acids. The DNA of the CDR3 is TGTGCCAGCAGCCATGCAGAGACTAGCGGACGACTAACAGATACGCAGTATTTT. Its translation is CASSHAETSGRLTDTQYF.

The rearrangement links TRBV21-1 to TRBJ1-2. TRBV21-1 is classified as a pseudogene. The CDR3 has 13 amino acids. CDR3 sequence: CARSREGGYGYTF. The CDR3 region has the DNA TGTGCCAGGTCCAGGGAGGGTGGCTATGGCTACACCTTC.

Written as DNA, the CDR3 is TGTGCCAGCAGTGGCAGGGGTTTGAGAACCGGGGAGCTGTTTTTT. Residues: CASSGRGLRTGELFF. The chain couples TRBV2 to TRBJ2-2; D perhaps matches TRBD1 (6 bases). Trimming took 4 bases from V and 5 from J, leaving 14 bases between them. The CDR3 sequence is 15 residues long. Germline V lookup: CDR1 SNHLY, CDR2 FYNNEI. The full variable domain, in which reference TRBV2 and TRBJ2-2 provide the parts outside the CDR3, is EPEVTQTPSHQVTQMGQEVILRCVPISNHLYFYWYRQILGQKVEFLVSFYNNEISEKSEIFDDQFSVERPDGSNFTLKIRSTKLEDSAMYFCASSGRGLRTGELFFGEGSRLTVL.

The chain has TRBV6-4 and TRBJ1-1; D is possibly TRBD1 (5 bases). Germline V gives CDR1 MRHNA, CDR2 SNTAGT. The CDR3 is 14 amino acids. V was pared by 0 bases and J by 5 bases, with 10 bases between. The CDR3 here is CASSDSREGTEAFF. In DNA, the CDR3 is TGTGCCAGCAGTGACTCTAGGGAGGGGACTGAAGCTTTCTTT.

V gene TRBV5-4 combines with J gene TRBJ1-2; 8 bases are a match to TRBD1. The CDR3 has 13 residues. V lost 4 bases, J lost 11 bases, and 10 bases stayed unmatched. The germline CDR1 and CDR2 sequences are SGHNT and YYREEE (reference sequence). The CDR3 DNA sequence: TGTGCCAGCAGCCACATGGACAGGGCTGATTACACCTTC. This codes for CASSHMDRADYTF. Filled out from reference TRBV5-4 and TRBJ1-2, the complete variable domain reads ETGVTQSPTHLIKTRGQQVTLRCSSQSGHNTVSWYQQALGQGPQFIFQYYREEENGRGNFPPRFSGLQFPNYSSELNVNALELDDSALYLCASSHMDRADYTFGSGTRLTVV.